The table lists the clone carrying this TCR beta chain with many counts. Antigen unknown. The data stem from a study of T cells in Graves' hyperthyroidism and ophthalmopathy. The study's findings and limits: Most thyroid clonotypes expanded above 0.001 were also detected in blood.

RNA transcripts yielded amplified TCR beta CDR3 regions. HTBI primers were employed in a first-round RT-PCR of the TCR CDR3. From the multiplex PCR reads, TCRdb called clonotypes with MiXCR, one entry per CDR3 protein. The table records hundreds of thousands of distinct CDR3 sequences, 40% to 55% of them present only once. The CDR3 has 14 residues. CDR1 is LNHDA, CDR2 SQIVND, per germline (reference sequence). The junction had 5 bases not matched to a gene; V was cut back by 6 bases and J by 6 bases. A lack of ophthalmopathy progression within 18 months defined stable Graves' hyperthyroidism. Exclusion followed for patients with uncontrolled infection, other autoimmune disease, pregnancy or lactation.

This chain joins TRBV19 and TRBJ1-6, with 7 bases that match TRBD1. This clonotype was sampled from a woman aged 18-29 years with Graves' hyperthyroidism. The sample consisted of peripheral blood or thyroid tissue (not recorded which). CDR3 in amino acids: CASRKGALNSPLHF. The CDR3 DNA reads TGTGCCAGTAGGAAGGGGGCTCTTAATTCACCCCTCCACTTT.